The rows below give T cell receptor beta chains drawn from one sample of a study of T-cell reconstitution after alpha-beta-depleted transplantation in children. TCRdb re-analysed the PCR reads in MiXCR, keeping a single row per CDR3 protein. The profile shows about 130,000 distinct CDR3 sequences, about a tenth of them singletons. The sample was PBMCs, mostly from graft donor cells, taken 180 days after TCRalphabeta/CD19-depleted stem cell transplant. Receptors were obtained from a girl under three years old who had a stem cell transplant for combined immunodeficiency, so the T cells may come from the graft donor. The CDR3 runs from the conserved cysteine through the conserved F or W. D genes are given only for firm matches. For some rows the clone size is stated as once, few or many, or as a class when expanded; others skip it.

J: TRBJ2-7
length: 15
size: few
V: TRBV12-3/TRBV12-4
D: .
DNA: TGTGCCAGCAGTTCCGGGACAACGGGGTACTACGAGCAGTACTTC
CDR3: CASSSGTTGYYEQYF

J: TRBJ2-5
length: 15
size: .
V: TRBV5-1
D: .
DNA: TGCGCCAGCAGCTACCTATTGGGGAACCAAGAGACCCAGTACTTC
CDR3: CASSYLLGNQETQYF

J: TRBJ2-7
length: 14
size: .
V: TRBV7-2
D: .
DNA: TGTGCCAGCAGCTCTCGGCCTGGCTCCTACGAGCAGTACTTC
CDR3: CASSSRPGSYEQYF

J: TRBJ2-7
length: 15
size: .
V: TRBV20-1
D: .
DNA: TGCAGTGCTAGACCCAGGGTTTACGCTCGGTACGAGCAGTACTTC
CDR3: CSARPRVYARYEQYF

J: TRBJ2-1
length: 13
size: .
V: TRBV5-1
D: .
DNA: TGCGCCAGCAGCCAGACTATCAGGAATGAGCAGTTCTTC
CDR3: CASSQTIRNEQFF

J: TRBJ1-1
length: 15
size: .
V: TRBV7-2
D: .
DNA: TGTGCCAGCAGCTTAGCGTCAGGGGTGAACACTGAAGCTTTCTTT
CDR3: CASSLASGVNTEAFF

J: TRBJ2-1
length: 15
size: few
V: TRBV27
D: TRBD2
DNA: TGTGCCAGCAGTGCGACTAGCGGGAGGGCACAGGAGCAGTTCTTC
CDR3: CASSATSGRAQEQFF

J: TRBJ2-2
length: 16
size: few
V: TRBV28
D: .
DNA: TGTGCCAGCAGTTTCTTGGGACAAGCGAACACCGGGGAGCTGTTTTTT
CDR3: CASSFLGQANTGELFF

J: TRBJ2-3
length: 14
size: medium-sized
V: TRBV20-1
D: .
DNA: TGCAGTGCTAGGCGCACAGACCATCCAGATACGCAGTATTTT
CDR3: CSARRTDHPDTQYF

J: TRBJ2-7
length: 11
size: many
V: TRBV7-9
D: .
DNA: TGTGCCAGCAGCCCGAGTTACGAGCAGTACTTC
CDR3: CASSPSYEQYF

J: TRBJ2-3
length: 15
size: few
V: TRBV5-1
D: TRBD1
DNA: TGCGCCAGCAGCTTAGACAGGGGGCGGTTTGATACGCAGTATTTT
CDR3: CASSLDRGRFDTQYF

J: TRBJ2-2
length: 13
size: many
V: TRBV5-6
D: .
DNA: TGTGCCAGCAGCCCTCCCAACACCGGGGAGCTGTTTTTT
CDR3: CASSPPNTGELFF

J: TRBJ2-1
length: 14
size: few
V: TRBV28
D: .
DNA: TGTGCCAGCAGTTTAGCGAGCTTCCTCAATGAGCAGTTCTTC
CDR3: CASSLASFLNEQFF

J: TRBJ2-1
length: 13
size: .
V: TRBV12-3/TRBV12-4
D: .
DNA: TGTGCCAGCAGTTCGGCGCGGGCTTCTGAGCAGTTCTTC
CDR3: CASSSARASEQFF

J: TRBJ2-1
length: 14
size: few
V: TRBV20-1
D: TRBD1
DNA: TGCAGTGCTAGAGGGACAGGGGCCCACAATGAGCAGTTCTTC
CDR3: CSARGTGAHNEQFF

J: TRBJ2-7
length: 12
size: few
V: TRBV20-1
D: .
DNA: TGCAGTGCTAGTTTCAGGGGCTACGAGCAGTACTTC
CDR3: CSASFRGYEQYF